Each of the 20 T cell receptor beta chains below was sequenced from the same sample in a study of cytomegalovirus exposure and HLA in healthy donors (TCRdb year 2017). Libraries came from the immunoSEQ multiplex PCR assay. For the multiplex PCR, a mixture combining 60 forward primers for TCR Vbeta segments and 13 reverse primers for TCR Jbeta segments was used. TCRdb holds this immuneACCESS table with in-frame rearrangements only. Some clones are missing; in checked studies, unresolved V genes explain under half, and the rest has no known cause. This sample has more than 140,000 clones in its table, and around 80% of those were observed once. The ten biggest clones cover around 3.4% of the sample. The sequenced sample was PBMCs. All receptors come from a man between 35 and 55 years old in good health and CMV-seronegative.

V gene TRBV27 combines with J gene TRBJ2-3, with D perhaps matching TRBD2 (5 bases). Trimming left V 4 bases short and J 0 bases short, with 17 bases between. The CDR3 contains 17 residues. CDR1 MNHEY and CDR2 SMNVEV come from the germline V gene (reference sequence). Here the CDR3 reads CASSSPRAGVSTDTQYF. The CDR3 DNA reads as TGTGCCAGCAGTTCCCCCCGGGCGGGCGTGAGCACAGATACGCAGTATTTT.

This sequence joins TRBV13 and TRBJ1-1, with 8 bases identical to TRBD1. This CDR3 has 14 amino acids. Germline V gene sequence: CDR1 PRHDT, CDR2 FYEKMQ (reference sequence). V shed 6 bases and J 1 base; nucleotides not matched to a gene: 4. The CDR3 is CASRGQGQNTEAFF. In nucleotides, the CDR3 is TGTGCCAGCAGAGGACAGGGACAGAACACTGAAGCTTTCTTT. Based on the CDR3 plus reference TRBV13 and TRBJ1-1, the full variable domain is AAGVIQSPRHLIKEKRETATLKCYPIPRHDTVYWYQQGPGQDPQFLISFYEKMQSDKGSIPDRFSAQQFSDYHSELNMSSLELGDSALYFCASRGQGQNTEAFFGQGTRLTVV.

J is TRBJ2-7 and V is TRBV5-4; 8 bases align to TRBD2. The CDR3 runs to 15 residues. Germline loops: CDR1 SGHNT, CDR2 YYREEE (reference sequence). V was clipped by 2 bases and J by 0 bases; unmatched bases: 4. CDR3 sequence reads: CASSFHSGTSYEQYF. CDR3 coding DNA: TGTGCCAGCAGCTTTCATAGCGGGACCTCCTACGAGCAGTACTTC.

This clone appeared once. The V and J genes are TRBV5-1 and TRBJ1-1; D unclear. Germline V gene sequence: CDR1 SGHRS, CDR2 YFSETQ. V lost 6 bases to trimming and J lost 1 base, with 10 bases between them. The CDR3 length is 13 residues. CDR3 sequence reads: CASTLQTNTEAFF. DNA of the CDR3: TGCGCCAGCACCCTACAGACGAACACTGAAGCTTTCTTT.

J is TRBJ1-1 and V is TRBV5-1, with TRBD1 as a possible D gene (5 bases). The CDR3 runs 15 residues. Germline assignment: CDR1 SGHRS and CDR2 YFSETQ. V was trimmed by 6 bases and J by 5 bases, leaving 20 bases between them. The CDR3 DNA sequence: TGCGCCAGCACCCCGCTGGCAGGGAAGGGTACTGAAGCTTTCTTT. It encodes CASTPLAGKGTEAFF.

The V and J genes are TRBV2 and TRBJ2-5; 15 bases map to TRBD2. The J segment lost 1 base and the V segment lost 5 bases, leaving 8 bases of the junction unmatched. The CDR3 extends over 18 amino acids. The germline V gene encodes CDR1 SNHLY and CDR2 FYNNEI. The CDR3 DNA follows: TGTGCCAGCAGTCTTCTCGGGACTAGCGGGGGGACCCAAGAGACCCAGTACTTC. This translates into CASSLLGTSGGTQETQYF.

The chain has TRBV2 and TRBJ2-7; a possible D gene is TRBD1 (6 bases). Trimming removed 4 bases at V and 0 bases at J, with 13 bases between. The CDR3 length is 15 residues. Germline CDR1 SNHLY, CDR2 FYNNEI. As DNA, the CDR3 is TGTGCCAGCAGTGTAGCCACAGGGAGCTCCTACGAGCAGTACTTC. It encodes CASSVATGSSYEQYF.

The rearrangement uses TRBV12-5 and TRBJ2-5, with a weak D call TRBD2 (5 bases). The CDR3 is 16 residues long. V lost 4 bases and J lost 4, with 19 bases in between. Germline V gives CDR1 LGHNT, CDR2 FRNRAP. The CDR3 DNA sequence: TGTGCTAGTGGTTCCTTGACGGCGAGGGCGGGAGAGACCCAGTACTTC. It yields the protein CASGSLTARAGETQYF.

V and J are TRBV19 and TRBJ1-5; 10 bases agree with TRBD1. CDR1 and CDR2 from the germline V gene are LNHDA and SQIVND (reference sequence). V gave up 6 bases and J gave up 4 bases; unmatched junction bases: 9. The CDR3 spans 16 residues. The chain's CDR3 is CASSTTRTGGNQPQHF. In DNA, the CDR3 is TGTGCCAGTAGCACAACTCGGACAGGGGGTAATCAGCCCCAGCATTTT.

This clone was seen only a few times. The same CDR3 can be traced to other DNA sequences in this sample. V and J are TRBV19 and TRBJ1-2; 12 nucleotides agree with TRBD1. The germline V gene has CDR1 LNHDA and CDR2 SQIVND (reference sequence). The junction had 3 bases not matched to a gene; V was cut back by 4 bases and J by 6 bases. This CDR3 region has 14 residues. CDR3 residues: CASSTGQGADGYTF. The CDR3 nucleotides read TGTGCCAGTAGTACGGGACAGGGGGCAGATGGCTACACCTTC.

The rearrangement uses TRBV7-3 and TRBJ2-1; D ambiguous. The CDR3 is 15 amino acids. V lost 4 bases to trimming and J lost 0 bases, with 10 bases between them. Looked up from germline, CDR1 is SGHTA and CDR2 is FQGTGA. CDR3 nucleotides: TGTGCCAGCAGCTCCTCTAGGAACTCCTACAATGAGCAGTTCTTC. It is translated as CASSSSRNSYNEQFF.

The chain uses TRBV25-1 and TRBJ2-7; tentative D call: TRBD2 (6 bases). The V gene's germline CDR1 is MGHDK and CDR2 SYGVNS. The CDR3 runs 15 residues. The CDR3 sequence: CALNRERKKNYEQYF. Written as DNA, the CDR3 is TGTGCTTTAAACCGGGAGAGAAAAAAAAACTACGAGCAGTACTTC.

V usage is TRBV7-9 and J usage is TRBJ1-2, with 9 positions matching TRBD1. J lost 4 bases, V lost 11 bases, and 11 bases had no gene match. Germline V gene sequence: CDR1 SEHNR, CDR2 FQNEAQ (reference sequence). The CDR3 extends over 14 amino acids. The DNA of the CDR3 is TGTGCCGGACAACAGGGGGCGGGGAGCTATGGCTACACCTTC. Encoded protein: CAGQQGAGSYGYTF.

The chain's CDR3 is CASSQSDRFEKLFF. In DNA, the CDR3 is TGCGCCAGCAGCCAATCGGACAGGTTTGAAAAACTGTTTTTT. This chain connects TRBV4-1 to TRBJ1-4; 7 positions match TRBD1. Germline CDR1 and CDR2: MGHRA and YSYEKL. V shed 2 bases, J shed 7 bases, and the junction held 4 bases outside the gene matches. The CDR3 contains 14 residues.

The CDR3: CASSVRDRETQQYF. The CDR3 DNA is TGTGCCAGCAGTGTCCGGGACAGGGAAACCCAACAGTACTTC. V is TRBV2 and J is TRBJ2-5, with 9 nucleotides matching TRBD1. The junction had 11 bases not matched to a gene; V was cut back by 4 bases and J by 11 bases. The germline V gene has CDR1 SNHLY and CDR2 FYNNEI. CDR3 length: 14 amino acids.

This clone was detected a few times. The genes are TRBV7-9 and TRBJ1-1, with D hard to call. V was cut by 5 bases and J by 0 bases, with 7 bases left in between. Germline V gene sequence: CDR1 SEHNR, CDR2 FQNEAQ (reference sequence). The CDR3 runs 13 residues. CDR3 nucleotide sequence: TGTGCCAGCAGCCGACTGGTGAACACTGAAGCTTTCTTT. As protein: CASSRLVNTEAFF.

The chain couples TRBV5-6 to TRBJ1-2, with D maybe TRBD1 (5 bases). V lost 4 bases, J lost 3 bases, and 10 bases lay in between. Germline V lookup: CDR1 SGHDT, CDR2 YYEEEE. This CDR3 spans 13 amino acids. CDR3 coding DNA: TGTGCCAGCAGCGGCGGGACGTACTATGGCTACACCTTC. Protein: CASSGGTYYGYTF. Supplemented by reference TRBV5-6 and TRBJ1-2, the full variable domain reads DAGVTQSPTHLIKTRGQQVTLRCSPKSGHDTVSWYQQALGQGPQFIFQYYEEEERQRGNFPDRFSGHQFPNYSSELNVNALLLGDSALYLCASSGGTYYGYTFGSGTRLTVV.

The rearrangement uses TRBV11-2 and TRBJ2-1; D unclear. This CDR3 is 16 amino acids long. CDR1 and CDR2 from the germline V gene are SGHAT and FQNNGV. V was clipped by 5 bases and J by 0 bases, with 14 bases between them. CDR3 sequence reads: CASSPNRLSSYNEQFF. The CDR3 DNA reads as TGTGCCAGCAGCCCGAATCGCTTGAGCTCCTACAATGAGCAGTTCTTC.

V gene TRBV19 combines with J gene TRBJ2-3; tentatively, D is TRBD2 (6 bases). V was trimmed by 5 bases and J by 3 bases, leaving 12 bases between them. CDR3 length equals 14 residues. The germline V gene encodes CDR1 LNHDA and CDR2 SQIVND (reference sequence). CDR3 nucleotides: TGTGCCAGTAGTGGCGGGGCGGTTACAGATACGCAGTATTTT. Amino acid sequence: CASSGGAVTDTQYF. The variable domain in full, completed from reference TRBV19 and TRBJ2-3, reads DGGITQSPKYLFRKEGQNVTLSCEQNLNHDAMYWYRQDPGQGLRLIYYSQIVNDFQKGDIAEGYSVSREKKESFPLTVTSAQKNPTAFYLCASSGGAVTDTQYFGPGTRLTVL.

In regard to this clone: One end of the junction varies from germline; a read error may be responsible. The V call is TRBV4-1, the J call TRBJ2-7, with no clear D. Germline V gene sequence: CDR1 MGHRA, CDR2 YSYEKL. The CDR3 sequence is 14 residues long. As DNA, the CDR3 is TGCGCCAGCAGCCAAGATTATAGAGAAAACGAGCGGTACTTC. Translating it yields CASSQDYRENERYF.